This TCR beta chain is from a study of cytomegalovirus exposure and HLA in healthy donors. General observations from the study: Within a later analysis, the majority of CMV-associated TCR beta chains appeared HLA-restricted. An observed cluster of highly shared sequence variants was recorded as a likely sequencing artifact. More clonal expansion characterized HLA-associated TCR beta chains than equally common others in a later analysis.

The PCR ran on 60 Vbeta and 13 Jbeta primers. Some clones are missing from TCRdb's copy, which holds only in-frame ones; the method was immunoSEQ multiplex PCR. The table includes some 170,000 clones, over 80% detected once. About this clone: Its antigen is unknown.

Germline V gene sequence: CDR1 SEHNR, CDR2 FQNEAQ (reference sequence). The CDR3 loop spans 18 amino acids. Trimming left V 1 base short and J 0 bases short, with 16 bases between. The V and J genes are TRBV7-9 and TRBJ1-5; the D gene is possibly TRBD1 (6 bases). The sample taken for sequencing was PBMCs. This sequence originates from a girl aged 10 to 17 in good health and CMV-seropositive. The DNA of the CDR3 is TGTGCCAGCAGCTTAGGAGGTCGCAGGGGTTATAGCAATCAGCCCCAGCATTTT. It translates to CASSLGGRRGYSNQPQHF.